This T cell receptor (beta chain) was identified during a study of blood T cell repertoires in COVID-19. Overall study: Sites across the United States, Italy and Spain contributed samples from acute and convalescent COVID-19. T cells, B-cell-depleted T cells, or PBMCs provided the cDNA or gDNA that served as material.

In the authors' workflow: Cell counts per sample came from amplifying reference gene primers. TCRdb's table, derived via immunoSEQ multiplex PCR, lists solely in-frame clones and lacks some. That table supplies the V and J calls and clone size; D and trimming were determined from the DNA. The sample carries 150,000 or so clones, roughly 78% recorded once. The TCR sequence derives from a human donor with acute or convalescent COVID-19. The donor label of this sample is uncertain. Source material: peripheral blood.

Here the CDR3 reads CAWSRDSDQPQHF. In DNA form, the CDR3 reads TGTGCCTGGAGCCGGGACAGTGATCAGCCCCAGCATTTT. This chain joins TRBV30 and TRBJ1-5; 7 bases are a match to TRBD1. Germline values: CDR1 GTSNPN, CDR2 SVGIG (reference sequence). The trim removed 3 bases at V and 5 bases at J, leaving 4 bases unmatched. This CDR3 has 13 amino acids.